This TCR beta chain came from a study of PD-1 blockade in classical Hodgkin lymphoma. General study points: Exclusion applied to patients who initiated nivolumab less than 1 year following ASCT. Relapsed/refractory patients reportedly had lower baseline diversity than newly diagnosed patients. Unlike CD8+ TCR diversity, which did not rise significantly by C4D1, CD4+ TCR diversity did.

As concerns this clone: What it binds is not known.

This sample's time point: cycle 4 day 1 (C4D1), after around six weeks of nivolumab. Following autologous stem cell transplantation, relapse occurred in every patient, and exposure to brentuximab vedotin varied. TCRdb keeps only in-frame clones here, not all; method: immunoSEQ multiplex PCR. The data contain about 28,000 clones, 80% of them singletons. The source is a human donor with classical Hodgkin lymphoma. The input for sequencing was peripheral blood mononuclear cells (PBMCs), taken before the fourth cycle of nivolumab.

The CDR3 DNA sequence: TGTGCCAGCAGTCCCCTACGCGGAAGGCAGTTCTTC. Amino acids: CASSPLRGRQFF. The rearrangement joins TRBV7-9 to TRBJ2-1; unclear D gene. The germline V and J ends were trimmed by 6 bases and 12 bases, with 15 bases remaining between them. Germline values: CDR1 SEHNR, CDR2 FQNEAQ (reference sequence). CDR3 length: 12 residues. Looking up the rest from reference TRBV7-9 and TRBJ2-1 gives the full variable domain: DTGVSQNPRHKITKRGQNVTFRCDPISEHNRLYWYRQTLGQGPEFLTYFQNEAQLEKSRLLSDRFSAERPKGSFSTLEIQRTEQGDSAMYLCASSPLRGRQFFGPGTRLTVL.